This TCR beta chain was observed in a study of blood T cell repertoires in COVID-19. Study context: In each case, the material was cDNA or gDNA derived from T cells, B-cell-depleted T cells, or PBMCs.

This clone has a count of ten or more. Germline V lookup: CDR1 ENHRY, CDR2 SYGVKD. This CDR3 spans 13 amino acids. V lost 10 bases to trimming and J lost 4 bases, with 16 bases between them. The authors' processing: Estimates of nucleated cell counts were drawn from the amplification of reference gene primers. Measured with immunoSEQ multiplex PCR; TCRdb has only the in-frame clones, and not every one. That table is the source of V, J and clone size, and D and trimming were worked out from the DNA. Here the sample spans approximately 150,000 clones, around 84% being singletons. The sequence came from a woman older than 75 with acute or convalescent COVID-19. The genes are TRBV10-3 and TRBJ2-5; D may be TRBD2 (7 bases). The material sequenced was peripheral blood. The chain's CDR3 is CATYGGPGETQYF. The CDR3 DNA reads as TGTGCCACCTACGGGGGGCCAGGAGAGACCCAGTACTTC.